The next 10 T cell receptor beta chains were all read from a single sample in a study of beta chain features in type 1 diabetes. Of the isolated RNA, all was reverse transcribed, and so the sequenced material was expressed TCRB transcripts. TCRdb's table, derived via immunoSEQ multiplex PCR, lists solely in-frame clones and lacks some. The sample yields 200,000 to 250,000 clones, more than 65% seen once. Sample: naive CD4+ T cells from blood. All receptors come from a man aged 25-40 years in good health.

Only one count was recorded for this clone. CDR3 region: CASSVGRGASYNEQFF. The CDR3 DNA is TGTGCCAGCAGCGTAGGACGAGGGGCGTCCTACAATGAGCAGTTCTTC. V is TRBV9 and J is TRBJ2-1; D possibly matches TRBD1 or TRBD2 (5 bases each). Germline CDR1 SGDLS, CDR2 YYNGEE. The CDR3 length is 16 residues. The germline V and J ends were trimmed by 0 bases and 1 base, with 11 bases remaining between them.

The chain combines TRBV7-6 with TRBJ2-7, with 7 positions matching TRBD1. The ends lost 5 bases at V and 5 bases at J; junction bases unmatched: 15. CDR1 is SGHVS, CDR2 FNYEAQ, per germline. The CDR3 runs 16 residues. The CDR3 region is CASSPALRDRVHEQYF. The CDR3 DNA reads as TGTGCCAGCAGCCCTGCATTAAGGGACAGAGTCCACGAGCAGTACTTC.

The genes are TRBV7-2 and TRBJ2-5; 7 bases match TRBD2. The CDR3 loop spans 12 amino acids. CDR1 is SGHTA and CDR2 is FQGNSA in the germline V gene. The trim removed 5 bases at V and 9 bases at J, leaving 6 bases unmatched. Here the CDR3 reads CASSDRRGAQYF. CDR3 sequence (DNA): TGTGCCAGCAGCGACAGACGGGGGGCCCAGTACTTC.

The rearrangement links TRBV10-3 to TRBJ2-7; 10 bases are shared with TRBD1. Germline V CDR1 and CDR2: ENHRY, SYGVKD. This CDR3 contains 13 residues. The J segment lost 6 bases and the V segment lost 7 bases, leaving 6 bases of the junction unmatched. The CDR3 DNA sequence: TGTGCCATCACCGAACGGGACAGGGGCGAGCAGTACTTC. It encodes CAITERDRGEQYF.

The gene calls are TRBV29-1 and TRBJ1-5, with 7 nucleotides matching TRBD1. CDR1 is SQVTM and CDR2 is ANQGSEA in the germline V gene. After removal of 7 bases from V and 4 bases from J, the junction contained 10 bases not matched to a gene. CDR3 size: 14 residues. CDR3 protein: CSGLGGSENQPQHF. The CDR3 bases are TGCAGCGGATTAGGGGGCTCGGAAAATCAGCCCCAGCATTTT.

This clone showed up just a few times. The chain links TRBV30 to TRBJ2-5; D assignment may be TRBD1 or TRBD2 (6 bases each). CDR1 and CDR2 from the germline V gene are GTSNPN and SVGIG (reference sequence). Trimming removed 3 bases at V and 4 bases at J, with 9 bases between. The CDR3 is made up of 12 amino acids. CDR3 sequence: CAWRTGAETQYF. The DNA for the CDR3 is TGTGCCTGGAGGACGGGGGCAGAGACCCAGTACTTC.

The genes are TRBV5-1 and TRBJ2-7; TRBD1 agrees at 8 bases. V dropped 4 bases and J dropped 0; count of bases not matched to a gene: 6. Germline V gene data show CDR1 as SGHRS and CDR2 as YFSETQ. This CDR3 has 15 residues. DNA of the CDR3: TGCGCCAGCAGCCAAAGGACAGGGAGCTCCTACGAGCAGTACTTC. Encoded protein: CASSQRTGSSYEQYF.

This clone turned up a few times. CDR3 nucleotides: TGTGCCAGCAGCCCGACTAGCGGGAGAGGTGAGACCCAGTACTTC. Its translation is CASSPTSGRGETQYF. The chain joins TRBV7-9 to TRBJ2-5, with TRBD2 matching 12 bases. V was clipped by 5 bases and J by 5 bases; unmatched bases: 6. CDR1 is SEHNR, CDR2 FQNEAQ, per germline (reference sequence). This CDR3 is 15 amino acids long.

The chain is built from TRBV25-1 and TRBJ2-1, with 7 bases identical to TRBD2. Germline loops: CDR1 MGHDK, CDR2 SYGVNS. The CDR3 is made up of 12 amino acids. V lost 8 bases, J lost 4 bases, and 2 bases stayed unmatched. The CDR3 here is CASYSGYNEQFF. The CDR3 region has the DNA TGTGCCAGCTATAGCGGGTACAATGAGCAGTTCTTC. Full variable domain (rest looked up from reference TRBV25-1 and TRBJ2-1): EADIYQTPRYLVIGTGKKITLECSQTMGHDKMYWYQQDPGMELHLIHYSYGVNSTEKGDLSSESTVSRIRTEHFPLTLESARPSHTSQYLCASYSGYNEQFFGPGTRLTVL.

Comments on this clone: An end of the junction does not agree with germline; a read error may underlie this. The rearrangement links TRBV7-2 to TRBJ2-2; the D gene is possibly TRBD2 (6 bases). The CDR3 covers 15 residues. Germline V lookup: CDR1 SGHTA, CDR2 FQGNSA. The CDR3 bases are TGTGCCAGCAGCTCCATTCTAGCGAATACCGGGGAGCTGTTTTTT. This gives the protein CASSSILANTGELFF.